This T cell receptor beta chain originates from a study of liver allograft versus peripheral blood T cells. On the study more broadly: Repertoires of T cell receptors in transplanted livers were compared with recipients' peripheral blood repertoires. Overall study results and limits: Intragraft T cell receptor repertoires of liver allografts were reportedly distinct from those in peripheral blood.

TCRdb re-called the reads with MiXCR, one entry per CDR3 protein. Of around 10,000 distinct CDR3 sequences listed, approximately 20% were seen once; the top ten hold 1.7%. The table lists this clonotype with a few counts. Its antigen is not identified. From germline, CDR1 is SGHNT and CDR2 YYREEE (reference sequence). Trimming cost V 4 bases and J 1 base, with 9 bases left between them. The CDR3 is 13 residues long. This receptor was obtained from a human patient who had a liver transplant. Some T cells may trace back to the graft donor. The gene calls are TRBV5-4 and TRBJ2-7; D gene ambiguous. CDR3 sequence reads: CASSVDVSYEQYF. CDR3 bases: TGTGCCAGCAGCGTGGACGTATCCTACGAGCAGTACTTC.